The rows below give T cell receptor beta chains drawn from one sample of a study of blood T cell repertoires in COVID-19. Some clones are missing from TCRdb's copy, which holds only in-frame ones; the method was immunoSEQ multiplex PCR. The data contain 190,000 or so clones, approximately 86% of them singletons. The sequenced material came from peripheral blood. The receptors here all came from a man in his forties with active or convalescent COVID-19. CDR3s include the opening cysteine and the closing phenylalanine or tryptophan. D genes are given only for firm matches. Expanded clones get a size class; other rows say once, few or many, or leave the size out.

J gene: TRBJ1-3; D gene: TRBD1; V gene: TRBV20-1; clone size: .; CDR3 protein: CSASEGTAGNTIYF; CDR3 DNA: TGCAGTGCTAGTGAAGGGACAGCCGGAAACACCATATATTTT
J gene: TRBJ2-2; D gene: TRBD1; V gene: TRBV18; clone size: once; CDR3 protein: CASSPRWDSSTGELFF; CDR3 DNA: TGTGCCAGCTCTCCAAGGTGGGACAGTAGCACCGGGGAGCTGTTTTTT
J gene: TRBJ2-1; D gene: TRBD2; V gene: TRBV11-1; clone size: .; CDR3 protein: CASSFGTSGGDEQFF; CDR3 DNA: TGTGCCAGCAGCTTCGGGACTAGCGGGGGGGATGAGCAGTTCTTC
J gene: TRBJ1-6; D gene: .; V gene: TRBV5-5; clone size: .; CDR3 protein: CASSLIRGRSPLHF; CDR3 DNA: TGTGCCAGCAGCTTGATCAGGGGTCGTTCACCCCTCCACTTT
J gene: TRBJ2-2; D gene: TRBD2; V gene: TRBV5-1; clone size: .; CDR3 protein: CASSEPGLAGTGELFF; CDR3 DNA: TGCGCCAGCAGCGAACCGGGACTAGCGGGCACCGGGGAGCTGTTTTTT
J gene: TRBJ1-1; D gene: .; V gene: TRBV27; clone size: few; CDR3 protein: CASSFSLRGGTEAFF; CDR3 DNA: TGTGCCAGCAGTTTTTCTCTTAGAGGGGGCACTGAAGCTTTCTTT
J gene: TRBJ2-5; D gene: .; V gene: TRBV11-2; clone size: once; CDR3 protein: CASSLVSSETQYF; CDR3 DNA: TGTGCCAGCAGCTTAGTGTCTTCAGAGACCCAGTACTTC
J gene: TRBJ2-7; D gene: TRBD1; V gene: TRBV6-5; clone size: .; CDR3 protein: CASSNIQGARGEQYF; CDR3 DNA: TGTGCCAGCAGTAACATACAGGGGGCGAGAGGCGAGCAGTACTTC
J gene: TRBJ1-1; D gene: TRBD1; V gene: TRBV11-2; clone size: .; CDR3 protein: CASSQPGTGNTEAFF; CDR3 DNA: TGTGCCAGCAGCCAACCCGGGACAGGGAACACTGAAGCTTTCTTT
J gene: TRBJ1-1; D gene: TRBD1; V gene: TRBV19; clone size: .; CDR3 protein: CASSGQGATEAFF; CDR3 DNA: TGTGCCAGTAGTGGACAGGGGGCAACTGAAGCTTTCTTT
J gene: TRBJ2-1; D gene: TRBD1; V gene: TRBV7-9; clone size: .; CDR3 protein: CASSPPRGQGSDEQFF; CDR3 DNA: TGTGCCAGCAGCCCACCGAGGGGACAGGGATCCGATGAGCAGTTCTTC
J gene: TRBJ2-7; D gene: .; V gene: TRBV19; clone size: .; CDR3 protein: CASSTGTPYEQYF; CDR3 DNA: TGTGCCAGTAGTACCGGGACACCCTACGAGCAGTACTTC
J gene: TRBJ2-4; D gene: TRBD1; V gene: TRBV19; clone size: .; CDR3 protein: CATTNNRGRDIQYF; CDR3 DNA: TGTGCCACTACGAACAACAGGGGCCGGGACATTCAGTACTTC
J gene: TRBJ2-7; D gene: TRBD1; V gene: TRBV7-9; clone size: .; CDR3 protein: CASSLRTGWTF; CDR3 DNA: TGTGCCAGCAGCCTGAGGACAGGGTGGACCTTC
J gene: TRBJ1-5; D gene: .; V gene: TRBV12-5; clone size: .; CDR3 protein: CASAKGDVSNQPQHF; CDR3 DNA: TGTGCTAGTGCTAAGGGGGACGTTAGCAATCAGCCCCAGCATTTT
J gene: TRBJ2-7; D gene: .; V gene: TRBV27; clone size: .; CDR3 protein: CASSFVGNYEQYF; CDR3 DNA: TGTGCCAGCAGTTTTGTCGGGAATTACGAGCAGTACTTC
J gene: TRBJ2-2; D gene: .; V gene: TRBV7-9; clone size: few; CDR3 protein: CASSLYRANTGELFF; CDR3 DNA: TGTGCCAGCAGCTTATACCGAGCGAACACCGGGGAGCTGTTTTTT
J gene: TRBJ1-4; D gene: .; V gene: TRBV28; clone size: few; CDR3 protein: CASSPYSPTDTPGSEKLFF; CDR3 DNA: TGTGCCAGCAGTCCATATAGCCCCACCGACACTCCTGGGAGTGAAAAACTGTTTTTT
J gene: TRBJ1-1; D gene: .; V gene: TRBV3-1/TRBV3-2; clone size: .; CDR3 protein: CASSQSEAEAFF; CDR3 DNA: TGTGCCAGCAGCCAATCCGAGGCTGAAGCTTTCTTT
J gene: TRBJ2-1; D gene: TRBD1; V gene: TRBV18; clone size: .; CDR3 protein: CASSRGQGQGEQFF; CDR3 DNA: TGTGCCAGCTCACGCGGACAGGGCCAAGGGGAGCAGTTCTTC
J gene: TRBJ2-7; D gene: TRBD1; V gene: TRBV28; clone size: .; CDR3 protein: CASSFVTGGPNYEQYF; CDR3 DNA: TGTGCCAGCAGTTTCGTGACAGGGGGACCTAACTACGAGCAGTACTTC
J gene: TRBJ2-1; D gene: .; V gene: TRBV14; clone size: .; CDR3 protein: CASSQSPGGEFF; CDR3 DNA: TGTGCCAGCAGCCAGAGTCCCGGAGGGGAGTTCTTC
J gene: TRBJ1-5; D gene: .; V gene: TRBV2; clone size: .; CDR3 protein: CASSEPSVRRYSNQPQHF; CDR3 DNA: TGTGCCAGCAGTGAACCCAGTGTCAGGCGATATAGCAATCAGCCCCAGCATTTT
J gene: TRBJ2-2; D gene: TRBD2; V gene: TRBV28; clone size: .; CDR3 protein: CASSLRQRGASNTGELFF; CDR3 DNA: TGTGCCAGCAGTCTAAGGCAGCGGGGGGCATCGAACACCGGGGAGCTGTTTTTT
J gene: TRBJ1-5; D gene: .; V gene: TRBV5-1; clone size: .; CDR3 protein: CASSLGQDGQPQHF; CDR3 DNA: TGCGCCAGCAGCTTGGGGCAGGATGGTCAGCCCCAGCATTTT
J gene: TRBJ1-1; D gene: .; V gene: TRBV2; clone size: .; CDR3 protein: CASREKRGTEAFF; CDR3 DNA: TGTGCCAGCCGTGAGAAGCGGGGCACTGAAGCTTTCTTT
J gene: TRBJ2-3; D gene: TRBD1; V gene: TRBV6-5; clone size: few; CDR3 protein: CASKPGQGSVGQYF; CDR3 DNA: TGTGCCAGCAAACCGGGACAGGGGTCCGTTGGGCAGTATTTT
J gene: TRBJ2-5; D gene: TRBD1; V gene: TRBV11-2; clone size: .; CDR3 protein: CASSSPGQGQRTQYF; CDR3 DNA: TGTGCCAGCAGCTCCCCGGGACAGGGACAAAGGACCCAGTACTTC
J gene: TRBJ1-1; D gene: .; V gene: TRBV5-1; clone size: .; CDR3 protein: CASSTWAQKNTEAFF; CDR3 DNA: TGCGCCAGCAGCACCTGGGCCCAGAAGAACACTGAAGCTTTCTTT
J gene: TRBJ1-3; D gene: .; V gene: TRBV12-3/TRBV12-4; clone size: .; CDR3 protein: CASEDRTGNTIYF; CDR3 DNA: TGTGCCAGCGAAGACAGAACTGGAAACACCATATATTTT
J gene: TRBJ2-3; D gene: .; V gene: TRBV24-1; clone size: .; CDR3 protein: CATSEPGVQVDTQYF; CDR3 DNA: TGTGCCACCAGTGAACCAGGGGTGCAAGTAGATACGCAGTATTTT
J gene: TRBJ2-3; D gene: .; V gene: TRBV5-1; clone size: .; CDR3 protein: CASSPGTDTQYF; CDR3 DNA: TGCGCCAGCAGTCCAGGGACAGATACGCAGTATTTT
J gene: TRBJ2-6; D gene: TRBD1; V gene: TRBV18; clone size: .; CDR3 protein: CASSPATGRSGANVLTF; CDR3 DNA: TGTGCCAGCTCACCAGCGACAGGGCGCTCTGGGGCCAACGTCCTGACTTTC
J gene: TRBJ1-6; D gene: .; V gene: TRBV4-2; clone size: few; CDR3 protein: CASSQPHTRGGSPLHF; CDR3 DNA: TGTGCCAGCAGCCAACCCCACACCCGAGGGGGTTCACCCCTCCACTTT
J gene: TRBJ2-3; D gene: TRBD2; V gene: TRBV2; clone size: .; CDR3 protein: CASTPSGTSGGGGTDTQYF; CDR3 DNA: TGTGCCAGCACCCCATCCGGGACTAGCGGGGGAGGGGGCACAGATACGCAGTATTTT
J gene: TRBJ1-4; D gene: TRBD1; V gene: TRBV4-3; clone size: .; CDR3 protein: CASSQEWAGGAGNEKLFF; CDR3 DNA: TGCGCCAGCAGCCAAGAGTGGGCAGGGGGCGCAGGTAATGAAAAACTGTTTTTT